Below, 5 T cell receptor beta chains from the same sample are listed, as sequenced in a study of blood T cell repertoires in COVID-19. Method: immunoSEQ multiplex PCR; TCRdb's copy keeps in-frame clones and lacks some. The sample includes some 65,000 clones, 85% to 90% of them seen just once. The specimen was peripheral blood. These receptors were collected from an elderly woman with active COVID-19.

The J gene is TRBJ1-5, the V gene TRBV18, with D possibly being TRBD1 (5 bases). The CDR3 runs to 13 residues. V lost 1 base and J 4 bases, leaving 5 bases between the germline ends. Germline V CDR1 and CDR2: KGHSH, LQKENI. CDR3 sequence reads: CASSPQGNQPQHF. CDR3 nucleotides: TGTGCCAGCTCACCACAGGGGAATCAGCCCCAGCATTTT.

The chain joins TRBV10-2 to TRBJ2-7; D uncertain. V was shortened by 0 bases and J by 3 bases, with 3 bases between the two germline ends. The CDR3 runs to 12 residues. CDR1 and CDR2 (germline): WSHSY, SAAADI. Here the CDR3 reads CASSESYYEQYF. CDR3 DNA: TGCGCCAGCAGTGAGTCTTACTACGAGCAGTACTTC.

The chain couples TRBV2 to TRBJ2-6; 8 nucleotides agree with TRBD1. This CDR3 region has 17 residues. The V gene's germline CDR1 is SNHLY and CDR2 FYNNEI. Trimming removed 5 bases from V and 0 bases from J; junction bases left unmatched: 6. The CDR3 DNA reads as TGTGCCAGCAGTCTGGACAGGGCCAGCTCTGGGGCCAACGTCCTGACTTTC. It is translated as CASSLDRASSGANVLTF.

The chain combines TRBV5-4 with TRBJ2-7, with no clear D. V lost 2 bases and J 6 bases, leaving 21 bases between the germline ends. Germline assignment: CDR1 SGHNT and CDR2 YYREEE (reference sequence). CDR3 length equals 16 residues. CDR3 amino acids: CASSFVAGAPFSEQYF. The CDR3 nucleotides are TGTGCCAGCAGCTTTGTCGCAGGTGCCCCTTTCAGCGAGCAGTACTTC.

CDR3 in amino acids: CASGQRGSGANVLTF. DNA for the CDR3: TGCGCCAGCGGACAGCGGGGCTCTGGGGCCAACGTCCTGACTTTC. The chain links TRBV10-2 to TRBJ2-6; a weak D match, TRBD2 (7 bases). Germline V gives CDR1 WSHSY, CDR2 SAAADI. The ends were cut back, 8 bases at V and 0 bases at J, with 11 bases in the middle. The CDR3 covers 15 residues.